These T cell receptor beta chains were read from a single sample in a study of vaccination effects on CD4 cells after COVID-19. These TCRs' antigens remain unknown. The table came from immunoSEQ multiplex PCR; TCRdb's copy has only in-frame clones and leaves some out. The table has 45,000 to 65,000 clones, 78% seen once. The starting material was CD4+ T cells from PBMCs cultured without peptide, obtained after COVID-19 vaccination. Every receptor here comes from a human donor who received a COVID-19 vaccine. Both conserved end residues are part of each CDR3. D genes are given only for firm matches. Clone size is shown for a subset of rows, as once, few, many or a class of expanded clone.

clone_size	v_call	j_call	cdr3_length	d_call	cdr3_aa	cdr3_nt
-	TRBV28	TRBJ1-1	13	-	CASNGVMNTEAFF	TGTGCCAGCAACGGGGTGATGAACACTGAAGCTTTCTTT
-	TRBV7-3	TRBJ1-6	13	-	CASSQNGASPLHF	TGTGCCAGCTCTCAAAACGGGGCTTCACCCCTCCACTTT
-	TRBV7-2	TRBJ1-2	12	-	CANKRVSYGYTF	TGTGCCAATAAAAGGGTTTCCTATGGCTACACCTTC
-	TRBV29-1	TRBJ1-1	15	-	CSVGALAEMNTEAFF	TGCAGCGTTGGGGCCTTGGCTGAAATGAACACTGAAGCTTTCTTT
-	TRBV19	TRBJ1-5	17	-	CASSIGRTPYSNQPQHF	TGTGCCAGTAGTATAGGCAGGACTCCCTATAGCAATCAGCCCCAGCATTTT
once	TRBV5-1	TRBJ1-2	16	-	CASSLEAAGVSRGYTF	TGCGCCAGCAGCTTGGAGGCGGCAGGGGTTTCGAGGGGCTACACCTTC
few	TRBV6-1	TRBJ1-6	16	-	CASSGQDRLHNSPLHF	TGTGCCAGCAGTGGACAGGACCGACTGCATAATTCACCCCTCCACTTT
-	TRBV28	TRBJ1-6	15	-	CASGGARAGNSPLHF	TGTGCCAGCGGGGGGGCCCGGGCAGGCAATTCACCCCTCCACTTT
-	TRBV19	TRBJ2-1	15	TRBD2	CASSVGTSGYNEQFF	TGTGCCAGTAGTGTGGGGACTAGCGGATACAATGAGCAGTTCTTC
-	TRBV6-2/TRBV6-3	TRBJ2-4	18	TRBD1	CASSYPQYRGQSKNIQYF	TGTGCCAGCAGTTACCCGCAGTACAGGGGGCAAAGCAAAAACATTCAGTACTTC
-	TRBV5-1	TRBJ2-7	16	-	CASSPTLTGSIYEQYF	TGCGCCAGCAGCCCCACCCTTACAGGGAGTATCTACGAGCAGTACTTC
-	TRBV3-1/TRBV3-2	TRBJ1-3	15	-	CASSHVQGNGNTIYF	TGTGCCAGCAGCCATGTTCAGGGGAATGGAAACACCATATATTTT
-	TRBV2	TRBJ1-1	15	TRBD1	CASSPTRDRSSEAFF	TGTGCCAGCAGTCCCACCCGGGACAGGAGCAGTGAAGCTTTCTTT
once	TRBV4-2	TRBJ1-1	13	-	CASSQDRNTEAFF	TGTGCCAGCAGCCAAGATCGGAACACTGAAGCTTTCTTT
few	TRBV4-1	TRBJ1-2	14	TRBD1	CASSQEPPQGANTF	TGCGCCAGCAGCCAAGAACCCCCTCAGGGGGCCAACACCTTC
once	TRBV2	TRBJ2-2	15	-	CASTKMSGSTGELFF	TGTGCCAGCACCAAAATGAGCGGAAGCACCGGGGAGCTGTTTTTT